This T cell receptor (beta chain) was retrieved from a study of T cells in Graves' hyperthyroidism and ophthalmopathy. Study in general: Sampling of peripheral blood happened at initial diagnosis, prior to any treatment.

Overall study findings and caveats: The model forecast ophthalmopathy, anticipating it by a median 6.5 months before onset.

Hyperthyroidism had been newly diagnosed in patients aged 18 to 65, and its duration was under 2 months. A roughly 9.7 ml volume of fresh peripheral blood provided the PBMCs. The investigators amplified TCR beta CDR3 regions from RNA transcripts. Researchers ran a first-round RT-PCR on the TCR CDR3 using the HTBI primer set. TCRdb fed the multiplex PCR reads into MiXCR, producing one record per CDR3 protein. The sample holds a few hundred thousand distinct CDR3 sequences, approximately 20% seen once. V shed 2 bases, J shed 5 bases, and the junction held 10 bases outside the gene matches. CDR1 SGDLS and CDR2 YYNGEE come from the germline V gene. CDR3 size: 17 residues. To note about this clonotype: Its antigen is still unknown.

The chain recombines TRBV9 with TRBJ2-5, with 12 bases identical to TRBD2. The sample consisted of blood. The sequence was obtained from a man in his forties with Graves' hyperthyroidism. CDR3 loop: CASSVQPSGGAGETQYF. CDR3 DNA: TGTGCCAGCAGCGTTCAGCCTAGCGGGGGGGCCGGGGAGACCCAGTACTTC.